This TCR beta chain is drawn from a study of T cell repertoires in cytomegalovirus infection. About the research overall: It was the public TCR beta signatures that indicated both CMV infection and matching HLA type. Notes on the study in general: HLA-C-restricted CMV-specific TCR beta clonotypes prevailed in the ex vivo response.

In its sample, this clonotype was seen many times. Its antigen is not known. A single base separates this from a much larger clone, so it may be a read error. TCRdb analysed the reads with MiXCR anew, one entry per CDR3 protein. The profile covers about 490,000 distinct CDR3 sequences, with 16% appearing a single time and 20% to 30% taken by the ten largest. Looked up from germline, CDR1 is MDHEN and CDR2 is SYDVKM. The CDR3 is made up of 13 amino acids. V shed 8 bases, J shed 1 base, and the junction held 5 bases outside the gene matches. This TCR derives from a human donor in good health (CMV status not recorded). Some clones in this sample may be carry-over from other donors' samples. Sample: CD8+ T cells from PBMCs. This chain uses TRBV28 with TRBJ2-7; 7 positions match TRBD1. This chain's CDR3 is CASRWDSSYEQYF. CDR3 nucleotides: TGTGCCAGCCGCTGGGACAGTTCCTACGAGCAGTACTTC.